This paragraph reports one T cell receptor beta chain. Its antigen is not known. Amplification used 60 Vbeta primers and 13 Jbeta primers. Authors' data handling: Counted up in a later analysis, unique TCR beta chains came to 60 million to 95 million, with around 12 million shared. Using immunoSEQ multiplex PCR, the repertoire was profiled, and TCRdb retains in-frame clones only, with some absent. For V, J and clone size, that table is used; D and trimming come from the DNA. Among some 130,000 clones listed, approximately 70% were seen once. This CDR3 spans 14 amino acids. The germline gives CDR1 SGHRS, CDR2 YFSETQ. The V and J ends lost 4 bases and 2 bases respectively, with 10 bases between them. This specimen comes from a study of cytomegalovirus exposure and HLA in healthy donors. General study findings and limits: A missense variant in DCLRE1C was later tied to TCR beta V- and J-gene trimming.

This receptor was obtained from an older woman in good health and CMV-seropositive. The chain joins TRBV5-1 to TRBJ1-3; no clear D. Sequencing was carried out using PBMCs. The CDR3 sequence is CASSRGTTGNTIYF. CDR3 bases: TGCGCCAGCAGCCGGGGTACAACTGGAAACACCATATATTTT.